A single sample gave rise to the 27 T cell receptor beta chains below, sequenced in a study of T cells in Graves' hyperthyroidism and ophthalmopathy. TCR beta CDR3 regions were amplified from RNA. First-round RT-PCR of the TCR CDR3 relied on the HTBI primer set. TCRdb analysed the multiplex PCR reads with MiXCR anew, one entry per CDR3 protein. The sample records 200,000 to 250,000 distinct CDR3 sequences, approximately 25% being singletons. Material for sequencing was blood. The receptor set was obtained from a woman in her forties with Graves' ophthalmopathy.

The chain is built from TRBV28 and TRBJ2-7; D is undetermined. The CDR3 is 16 amino acids. The V gene lost 6 bases and the J gene lost 6 bases, with 24 bases spanning the gap. In germline, CDR1 is MDHEN, CDR2 SYDVKM. The CDR3: CASSPSGRSPSGEQYF. CDR3 DNA: TGTGCCAGCAGCCCCTCGGGTAGGTCCCCTTCCGGCGAGCAGTACTTC.

Details on this clonotype: This may be a read error, as it is one base from a much larger clone. The chain combines TRBV29-1 with TRBJ2-7; no firm D call. The germline gives CDR1 SQVTM, CDR2 ANQGSEA. CDR3 length equals 12 residues. Trimming removed 4 bases from V and 2 bases from J, with 9 bases in between. The CDR3 bases are TGCAGCGTTGTAGGCAGGACCTACGAGCAGTACTTC. The encoded protein is CSVVGRTYEQYF.

The V call is TRBV24-1, the J call TRBJ2-5; a possible D gene is TRBD2 (6 bases). V was cut by 1 base and J by 2 bases, with 10 bases left in between. Germline V CDR1 and CDR2: KGHDR, SFDVKD. The CDR3 extends over 15 amino acids. The CDR3 spells CATSDFTAGQETQYF. The CDR3 DNA follows: TGTGCCACCAGTGATTTTACAGCGGGTCAAGAGACCCAGTACTTC.

V usage is TRBV6-5 and J usage is TRBJ2-5; D is unresolved. The CDR3 loop spans 14 amino acids. Germline V CDR1 and CDR2: MNHEY, SVGAGI. Between the trimmed V and J ends, which lost 6 bases and 0 bases, there was a span of 11 bases. The CDR3 DNA reads TGTGCCAGCAGCTTAGATCGGTACCAAGAGACCCAGTACTTC. It translates to CASSLDRYQETQYF.

This clonotype was counted once. V and J are TRBV24-1 and TRBJ2-2; 10 bases fit TRBD1. CDR1 and CDR2 from the germline V gene are KGHDR and SFDVKD. The CDR3 covers 16 residues. V shed 3 bases, J shed 7 bases, and the junction held 7 bases outside the gene matches. The CDR3: CATSDAGTGEYGELFF. The CDR3 DNA is TGTGCCACCAGTGATGCCGGGACAGGGGAATACGGGGAGCTGTTTTTT.

This clonotype was observed many times. The chain carries TRBV5-1 and TRBJ1-1; unclear D gene. Germline V CDR1 and CDR2: SGHRS, YFSETQ. The V end lost 1 base, the J end lost 1 base, and 11 bases lay between the germline ends. CDR3 size: 15 residues. The CDR3 DNA follows: TGCGCCAGCAGCTTGTTATCTAGCACGAACACTGAAGCTTTCTTT. It translates to CASSLLSSTNTEAFF.

The chain couples TRBV6-1 to TRBJ2-7; 12 bases are a match to TRBD1. Unmatched junction bases numbered 8, after V lost 6 bases and J lost 5 bases. The CDR3 runs 15 residues. Germline V gene data show CDR1 as MNHNS and CDR2 as SASEGT. The CDR3 region is CASRTSGQGANEQYF. For the CDR3, the DNA is TGTGCCAGCAGAACATCGGGACAGGGGGCCAACGAGCAGTACTTC.

This clonotype showed up many times. The chain has TRBV12-3 or TRBV12-4 and TRBJ1-2, with TRBD1 matching over 8 bases. Trimming removed 5 bases from V and 3 bases from J; junction bases left unmatched: 8. The CDR3 totals 15 residues. The DNA for the CDR3 is TGTGCCAGCAGTCCTAACGGACAGGGCGACTATGGCTACACCTTC. Translated: CASSPNGQGDYGYTF.

This chain uses TRBV12-5 with TRBJ1-1; TRBD1 is a possible D gene (5 bases). There are 14 residues in the CDR3. In germline, CDR1 is LGHNT, CDR2 FRNRAP. V was cut by 9 bases and J by 5 bases, with 19 bases left in between. In DNA form, the CDR3 reads TGTGCTAGCCGGCGGGGGGAGAAGAGGACTGAAGCTTTCTTT. Protein product: CASRRGEKRTEAFF.

CDR3 nucleotide sequence: TGTGCCAGCAGATACAGGGAGATCCACAATCAGCCCCAGCATTTT. Protein: CASRYREIHNQPQHF. The chain has TRBV12-3 or TRBV12-4 and TRBJ1-5; D is possibly TRBD1 (6 bases). V shed 6 bases and J shed 3 bases, with 15 bases lying between them. This CDR3 contains 15 residues.

This clonotype came up many times. The genes are TRBV6-1 and TRBJ1-1; D unresolved. Trimming shortened V by 2 bases and J by 3 bases, and 10 bases separated the two germline ends. There are 14 residues in the CDR3. Germline V gene sequence: CDR1 MNHNS, CDR2 SASEGT. DNA for the CDR3: TGTGCCAGCAGTGAATTTGAGAGGTACACTGAAGCTTTCTTT. Protein sequence: CASSEFERYTEAFF.

The sample holds many counts of this clonotype. The chain has TRBV10-3 and TRBJ2-7, with 9 bases fitting TRBD1. This CDR3 is built from 14 residues. With V trimmed by 3 bases and J by 7 bases, 7 bases remained unmatched. Germline lookup yields CDR1 ENHRY and CDR2 SYGVKD. The CDR3 nucleotides read TGTGCCATCAGTGAAATAGACAGGGGGAATGAGCAGTACTTC. Translating it yields CAISEIDRGNEQYF.

This clonotype was counted at least ten times. The chain couples TRBV4-2 to TRBJ2-6; the match to TRBD1 covers 7 bases. The V gene's germline CDR1 is LGHNA and CDR2 YNFKEQ. J gave up 1 base and V 4 bases, and 10 bases lay outside the gene matches. The CDR3 sequence is 18 residues long. The CDR3 bases are TGTGCCAGCAGCCCCCTCGGACAGGATCGATCTGGGGCCAACGTCCTGACTTTC. This sequence encodes CASSPLGQDRSGANVLTF.

This clonotype was counted only a few times. The V call is TRBV6-2 or TRBV6-3, the J call TRBJ2-2, with D perhaps TRBD1 (6 bases). Germline V gene lookup returns CDR1 MNHEY and CDR2 SVGEGT. CDR3 length: 15 amino acids. V lost 3 bases to trimming and J lost 7 bases, with 15 bases between them. The CDR3 reads CASSYYLGAGGELFF. The DNA for the CDR3 is TGTGCCAGCAGTTATTACTTGGGGGCCGGCGGGGAGCTGTTTTTT.

There are many counts of this clonotype. The CDR3 sequence is CASSFETQETQYF. CDR3 DNA sequence: TGTGCCAGCAGTTTCGAGACTCAAGAGACCCAGTACTTC. The chain recombines TRBV28 with TRBJ2-5; D is undetermined. Germline V lookup: CDR1 MDHEN, CDR2 SYDVKM. This CDR3 is 13 amino acids long. Trimming took off 3 bases at V and 2 bases at J, with 7 bases between the two ends.

The chain is built from TRBV6-2 or TRBV6-3 and TRBJ2-7; D ambiguous. V was cut by 6 bases and J by 2 bases, with 11 bases left in between. The germline gives CDR1 MNHEY, CDR2 SVGEGT. The CDR3 has 13 residues. CDR3 bases: TGTGCCAGCAGCCGTGACAAGACCTACGAGCAGTACTTC. Protein product: CASSRDKTYEQYF.

This clonotype was detected ten times or more. The J gene is TRBJ1-1, the V gene TRBV6-1, with 8 bases that match TRBD1. V trimming: 2 bases; J trimming: 5 bases; junction bases outside the gene matches: 4. The length of the CDR3 is 14 residues. In germline, CDR1 is MNHNS, CDR2 SASEGT. CDR3 in DNA: TGTGCCAGCAGTGAAACCCAGGGGGCGACTGAAGCTTTCTTT. Protein sequence: CASSETQGATEAFF.

This clonotype was recorded at least ten times. CDR3 protein: CASRNRPGLGVETQYF. Written as DNA, the CDR3 is TGTGCCAGCAGAAACCGCCCGGGACTAGGTGTGGAGACCCAGTACTTC. The chain joins TRBV6-5 to TRBJ2-5; TRBD2 matches at 8 bases. The V segment lost 6 bases and the J segment 5 bases; nucleotides outside the gene matches: 14. CDR3 length: 16 residues. In germline, CDR1 is MNHEY, CDR2 SVGAGI.

Of note for this clonotype: This may be a read error, as it is one base from a much larger clone. The chain couples TRBV5-1 to TRBJ2-7; 8 positions match TRBD2. Germline values: CDR1 SGHRS, CDR2 YFSETQ. V dropped 0 bases and J dropped 2; count of bases not matched to a gene: 13. The CDR3 consists of 18 residues. CDR3 sequence reads: CASSLASGGARFAYEQYF. The CDR3 DNA follows: TGCGCCAGCAGCTTGGCCAGCGGGGGCGCGAGGTTCGCCTACGAGCAGTACTTC.

This clonotype was observed at least ten times. The rearrangement joins TRBV28 to TRBJ1-2, with 7 bases aligning to TRBD1. Germline CDR1 and CDR2: MDHEN and SYDVKM. The CDR3 consists of 14 residues. V lost 6 bases and J lost 5; bases outside the gene matches: 9. CDR3 loop: CASSTPDRAYGYTF. The CDR3 nucleotides read TGTGCCAGCAGCACACCCGACAGGGCATATGGCTACACCTTC.

This clonotype was observed many times. The rearrangement uses TRBV29-1 and TRBJ2-5; D unclear. Germline V gene sequence: CDR1 SQVTM, CDR2 ANQGSEA. V was pared by 2 bases and J by 2 bases, with 12 bases between. This CDR3 is built from 14 residues. The CDR3 spells CSVEIGTIQETQYF. The CDR3 nucleotides are TGCAGCGTTGAAATTGGAACTATACAAGAGACCCAGTACTTC.

The sample holds many counts of this clonotype. The chain employs TRBV20-1 and TRBJ2-7; the match to TRBD1 covers 8 bases. Germline loops: CDR1 DFQATT, CDR2 SNEGSKA (reference sequence). The CDR3 has 15 amino acids. V gave up 1 base and J gave up 5 bases; unmatched junction bases: 10. The DNA of the CDR3 is TGCAGTGCTAGAGCATCGTCGGACAGGGTGAACGAGCAGTACTTC. This codes for CSARASSDRVNEQYF.

The gene calls are TRBV20-1 and TRBJ2-7, with 11 bases lining up with TRBD2. The CDR3 is 14 amino acids. The germline V gene has CDR1 DFQATT and CDR2 SNEGSKA (reference sequence). After removal of 7 bases from V and 7 bases from J, the junction contained 12 bases not matched to a gene. The CDR3 protein is CSVSPLAGGLEQYF. For the CDR3, the DNA is TGCAGTGTGAGCCCGCTAGCGGGGGGTTTAGAGCAGTACTTC.

This clonotype was observed at least ten times. The rearrangement links TRBV10-1 to TRBJ2-1; no definite D call. Germline V gene sequence: CDR1 WNHNN, CDR2 SYGVQD (reference sequence). The CDR3 consists of 14 residues. V was cut by 4 bases and J by 8 bases, with 15 bases left in between. This CDR3 reads CASSGDSSVDEQFF. The CDR3 nucleotides read TGCGCCAGCAGTGGTGACTCCAGTGTGGATGAGCAGTTCTTC.

The genes are TRBV5-1 and TRBJ1-1; D perhaps matches TRBD1 (5 bases). Germline CDR1 reads SGHRS; CDR2 reads YFSETQ. The ends were cut back, 0 bases at V and 1 base at J, with 13 bases in the middle. The length of the CDR3 is 16 residues. The CDR3 DNA is TGCGCCAGCAGCTTGGCTAGGGGCGTCGGGAACACTGAAGCTTTCTTT. This sequence encodes CASSLARGVGNTEAFF. Full variable domain (missing parts from reference TRBV5-1 and TRBJ1-1): KAGVTQTPRYLIKTRGQQVTLSCSPISGHRSVSWYQQTPGQGLQFLFEYFSETQRNKGNFPGRFSGRQFSNSRSEMNVSTLELGDSALYLCASSLARGVGNTEAFFGQGTRLTVV.

The chain has TRBV20-1 and TRBJ2-7, with 10 bases lining up with TRBD2. Germline V gives CDR1 DFQATT, CDR2 SNEGSKA (reference sequence). Losses at the gene ends were 7 bases for V and 0 bases for J; bases not matched to a gene: 9. The CDR3 covers 15 residues. The CDR3 loop reads CSVEPLAGSSYEQYF. DNA for the CDR3: TGCAGTGTCGAGCCACTAGCGGGGAGCTCCTACGAGCAGTACTTC.

This clonotype was detected many times. The chain uses TRBV27 and TRBJ1-2; perhaps TRBD1 as D (5 bases). The CDR3 length is 14 residues. The V gene's germline CDR1 is MNHEY and CDR2 SMNVEV (reference sequence). With 3 bases removed from V and 3 bases from J, the gap between germline ends came to 11 bases. CDR3 in DNA: TGTGCCAGCAGTTTTCGGGGCCATGACTATGGCTACACCTTC. This sequence encodes CASSFRGHDYGYTF.